By frequency in the sample, the clone carrying this T cell receptor beta chain is large. As yet, its antigen is unknown. Study results and limitations: The TCR gene usage of tumor memory CD4+ T cells clustered together with blood and lymph node memory CD4+ cells and with lymph node naive CD4+ cells. Tumor Tregs overlapped most with tumor, then blood, naive CD4+ cells. Naive CD4+ cells shared approximately 12% of tumor Treg sequences.

Adaptor-ligated barcode primers were used to amplify TRBV12-4/TRBJ1-2 clonotypes. TCRdb independently ran MiXCR on the multiplex PCR reads; one entry per CDR3 protein. The repertoire holds around 200 distinct CDR3 sequences, with about 8.3% as singletons. The CDR3 is 12 residues long. V gave up 4 bases and J gave up 8 bases; unmatched junction bases: 4. Tregs were sorted as CD4+CD25+CD127-/low cells. The clonotype was recovered from a female donor with breast cancer. The sample consisted of Tregs sorted from blood. The chain has TRBV12-3 or TRBV12-4 and TRBJ1-2; 7 bases line up with TRBD1. This CDR3 is CASSSTGFGYTF. CDR3 sequence (DNA): TGTGCCAGCAGTTCGACAGGGTTCGGCTACACCTTC.